Presented here are 29 T cell receptor beta chains from one specimen sequenced in a study of graft-versus-host responses after intestinal transplantation. Which antigens these TCRs recognize remains unknown. Here immunoSEQ multiplex PCR was the method, and the copy in TCRdb shows in-frame clones only, minus some. The table has 77,000 or so clones, around 95% seen once. The sample was unstimulated CD8+ T cells sorted from spleen or lymph node cells, taken before intestinal transplant. The receptor set was obtained from a human donor who received an intestinal transplant.

This clone occurred once. The V call is TRBV19, the J call TRBJ1-5; D call uncertain. Germline CDR1 is LNHDA and CDR2 is SQIVND (reference sequence). The CDR3 has 13 amino acids. Trimming removed 4 bases at V and 1 base at J, with 5 bases between. CDR3 amino acids: CASSKYSNQPQHF. The CDR3 DNA is TGTGCCAGTAGTAAGTACAGCAATCAGCCCCAGCATTTT.

V usage is TRBV6-6 and J usage is TRBJ2-7; a possible D gene is TRBD1 (5 bases). Trimming shortened V by 6 bases and J by 3 bases, and 15 bases separated the two germline ends. The length of the CDR3 is 14 residues. The germline V gene has CDR1 MNHNY and CDR2 SVGAGI (reference sequence). The CDR3 reads CASRPSGSGYEQYF. Here the CDR3 DNA reads TGTGCCAGCAGGCCCTCAGGGTCCGGCTACGAGCAGTACTTC.

J is TRBJ1-1 and V is TRBV2; D is possibly TRBD1 (6 bases). This CDR3 has 15 residues. Germline CDR1 SNHLY, CDR2 FYNNEI. V lost 4 bases, J lost 4 bases, and 16 bases lay in between. This chain's CDR3 is CASSGTGTGSTEAFF. As DNA, the CDR3 is TGTGCCAGCAGTGGAACAGGGACTGGGAGCACTGAAGCTTTCTTT. Full variable domain (rest looked up from reference TRBV2 and TRBJ1-1): EPEVTQTPSHQVTQMGQEVILRCVPISNHLYFYWYRQILGQKVEFLVSFYNNEISEKSEIFDDQFSVERPDGSNFTLKIRSTKLEDSAMYFCASSGTGTGSTEAFFGQGTRLTVV.

The V and J genes are TRBV7-3 and TRBJ2-3; D is unclear. The CDR3 consists of 13 residues. Trimming shortened V by 2 bases and J by 4 bases, and 7 bases separated the two germline ends. Germline CDR1 is SGHTA and CDR2 is FQGTGA. This CDR3 reads CASSLSHPDTQYF. The CDR3 DNA reads TGTGCCAGCAGCTTATCCCACCCAGATACGCAGTATTTT.

The rearrangement joins TRBV28 to TRBJ2-3; no clear D gene. The V gene lost 2 bases and the J gene lost 0 bases, with 12 bases spanning the gap. The CDR3 is made up of 16 amino acids. Germline assignment: CDR1 MDHEN and CDR2 SYDVKM. CDR3 protein: CASSLPWAASTDTQYF. The CDR3 nucleotides are TGTGCCAGCAGTTTACCCTGGGCAGCTAGCACAGATACGCAGTATTTT.

The rearrangement links TRBV15 to TRBJ2-2; TRBD2 might be the D (6 bases). Between the trimmed V and J ends, which lost 0 bases and 0 bases, there was a span of 8 bases. In germline, CDR1 is LNHNV, CDR2 YYDKDF (reference sequence). The CDR3 is 16 amino acids. In nucleotides, the CDR3 is TGTGCCACCAGCAGAGAGAGCGGGTCGAACACCGGGGAGCTGTTTTTT. Residues: CATSRESGSNTGELFF.

The chain joins TRBV10-3 to TRBJ2-1; TRBD2 is a possible D gene (6 bases). Deletions cut 4 bases from V and 9 bases from J, with 16 bases between. The CDR3 has 14 amino acids. The germline V gene has CDR1 ENHRY and CDR2 SYGVKD. This CDR3 reads CAISVSGSVSEQFF. The CDR3 DNA reads TGTGCCATCAGTGTTTCCGGGAGTGTTAGTGAGCAGTTCTTC.

This clone was found once. The V call is TRBV10-3, the J call TRBJ2-7, with 14 bases identical to TRBD2. The length of the CDR3 is 14 residues. Germline V gene sequence: CDR1 ENHRY, CDR2 SYGVKD. CDR3: CATSGRAEPYEQYF. The CDR3 nucleotides are TGTGCGACTAGCGGGAGGGCCGAACCTTACGAGCAGTACTTC.

V and J are TRBV28 and TRBJ1-1; no clear D gene. CDR1 and CDR2 from the germline V gene are MDHEN and SYDVKM. This CDR3 spans 14 amino acids. V lost 3 bases and J 0 bases, leaving 8 bases between the germline ends. CDR3 region: CASSLSSVNTEAFF. CDR3 nucleotides: TGTGCCAGCAGTTTGTCGTCGGTGAACACTGAAGCTTTCTTT.

This sequence joins TRBV28 and TRBJ2-7; 8 positions match TRBD1. V trimming: 4 bases; J trimming: 7 bases; junction bases outside the gene matches: 12. CDR1 is MDHEN and CDR2 is SYDVKM in the germline V gene. The CDR3 loop spans 15 amino acids. The chain's CDR3 is CASSYLQDRVGEQYF. CDR3 DNA: TGTGCCAGCAGTTACCTCCAGGACAGGGTTGGAGAGCAGTACTTC.

As regards this clone: Other DNA sequences in the same sample also yield this CDR3. J is TRBJ2-1 and V is TRBV5-1, with 9 bases identical to TRBD2. Germline CDR1 is SGHRS and CDR2 is YFSETQ. The CDR3 is 16 residues long. J was trimmed by 8 bases and V by 3 bases; bases with no gene match: 12. DNA for the CDR3: TGCGCCAGCAGCTCGGGGGGGGTTGTAGCGGGAGATGAGCAGTTCTTC. Its translation: CASSSGGVVAGDEQFF.

The V gene is TRBV5-6, the J gene TRBJ2-1; D tentatively reads TRBD1 or TRBD2 (7 bases each). The germline V gene encodes CDR1 SGHDT and CDR2 YYEEEE. The CDR3 is 13 residues long. Trimming shortened V by 7 bases and J by 6 bases, and 14 bases separated the two germline ends. The CDR3 DNA sequence: TGTGCCAGCGGAGGGAGGGGGCCCAATGAGCAGTTCTTC. Protein: CASGGRGPNEQFF. The whole variable domain, filled in from reference TRBV5-6 and TRBJ2-1, reads DAGVTQSPTHLIKTRGQQVTLRCSPKSGHDTVSWYQQALGQGPQFIFQYYEEEERQRGNFPDRFSGHQFPNYSSELNVNALLLGDSALYLCASGGRGPNEQFFGPGTRLTVL.

The chain couples TRBV10-2 to TRBJ2-1; D is unclear. Trimming removed 0 bases from V and 2 bases from J, with 2 bases in between. This CDR3 is 13 amino acids long. Germline V gives CDR1 WSHSY, CDR2 SAAADI. The CDR3 sequence: CASSESTYNEQFF. The CDR3, as DNA: TGCGCCAGCAGTGAGTCCACCTACAATGAGCAGTTCTTC.

The V and J genes are TRBV27 and TRBJ2-7, with 10 nucleotides matching TRBD2. The CDR3 length is 16 residues. Unmatched junction bases numbered 5, after V lost 3 bases and J lost 0 bases. CDR1 and CDR2 from the germline V gene are MNHEY and SMNVEV (reference sequence). This CDR3 is CASSFTSGANSYEQYF. CDR3 DNA: TGTGCCAGCAGTTTTACTAGCGGGGCCAACTCCTACGAGCAGTACTTC.

The rearrangement uses TRBV6-1 and TRBJ1-3; no reliable D call. V lost 2 bases, J lost 6 bases, and 11 bases lay in between. CDR3 size: 14 residues. In germline, CDR1 is MNHNS, CDR2 SASEGT. The chain's CDR3 is CASSETDTVNTIYF. DNA for the CDR3: TGTGCCAGCAGTGAAACCGACACAGTAAACACCATATATTTT.

The chain is built from TRBV2 and TRBJ2-3; D might be TRBD1 (6 bases). The CDR3 has 16 residues. V was trimmed by 3 bases and J by 11 bases, leaving 24 bases between them. The germline V gene encodes CDR1 SNHLY and CDR2 FYNNEI. The CDR3 DNA sequence: TGTGCCAGCAGTGACGAAAGAGACAGGCCTGTCGATTTGCAGTATTTT. This encodes CASSDERDRPVDLQYF.

The chain employs TRBV7-8 and TRBJ2-1; perhaps TRBD1 as D (7 bases). This CDR3 is built from 17 residues. Trimming took off 2 bases at V and 0 bases at J, with 14 bases between the two ends. The germline CDR1 and CDR2 sequences are SGHVS and FQNEAQ. This CDR3 reads CASSLTQGEVSYNEQFF. Written as DNA, the CDR3 is TGTGCCAGCAGCTTAACCCAGGGGGAGGTCTCCTACAATGAGCAGTTCTTC.

The CDR3 reads CASSIGAGPPYEQYF. CDR3 in DNA: TGTGCCAGTAGTATAGGGGCAGGCCCACCCTACGAGCAGTACTTC. The J gene is TRBJ2-7, the V gene TRBV19, with D unclear. This CDR3 is built from 15 residues. Germline V gene sequence: CDR1 LNHDA, CDR2 SQIVND (reference sequence). The V and J ends lost 1 base and 2 bases respectively, with 12 bases between them.

This chain connects TRBV19 to TRBJ1-4, with 7 bases that match TRBD1. CDR1 is LNHDA, CDR2 SQIVND, per germline (reference sequence). The CDR3 is 14 residues long. V gave up 3 bases and J gave up 8 bases; unmatched junction bases: 6. CDR3 sequence: CASSIPSDREKLFF. The CDR3, as DNA: TGTGCCAGTAGTATCCCATCGGACAGGGAAAAACTGTTTTTT. Based on the CDR3 plus reference TRBV19 and TRBJ1-4, the full variable domain is DGGITQSPKYLFRKEGQNVTLSCEQNLNHDAMYWYRQDPGQGLRLIYYSQIVNDFQKGDIAEGYSVSREKKESFPLTVTSAQKNPTAFYLCASSIPSDREKLFFGSGTQLSVL.

The chain recombines TRBV13 with TRBJ2-5; no firm D call. Trimming removed 4 bases from V and 2 bases from J, with 11 bases in between. Germline V CDR1 and CDR2: PRHDT, FYEKMQ (reference sequence). This CDR3 contains 14 residues. The CDR3 DNA sequence: TGTGCCAGCAGCTCAAAGACTCAGCAAGAGACCCAGTACTTC. This translates into CASSSKTQQETQYF.

Concerning this clone itself: The identical CDR3 is also encoded by other nucleotide sequences in the sample. The V gene is TRBV6-1, the J gene TRBJ1-1, with a tentative D call TRBD1 (5 bases). The V gene's germline CDR1 is MNHNS and CDR2 SASEGT. The CDR3 is made up of 14 amino acids. The V and J ends lost 3 bases and 4 bases respectively, with 12 bases between them. The CDR3 DNA reads TGTGCCAGCAGTGAGGCCCAGGGTGCCACTGAAGCTTTCTTT. Translation gives CASSEAQGATEAFF.

The chain combines TRBV18 with TRBJ2-7; the D gene could be TRBD1 or TRBD2 (5 bases each). The CDR3 is made up of 14 amino acids. Trimming took off 6 bases at V and 0 bases at J, with 12 bases between the two ends. Germline V gives CDR1 KGHSH, CDR2 LQKENI. The CDR3 DNA follows: TGTGCCAGCTCTAAGGGGACCCTCTCCTACGAGCAGTACTTC. It encodes CASSKGTLSYEQYF.

The rearrangement uses TRBV6-1 and TRBJ2-1, with 9 bases identical to TRBD1. After removal of 5 bases from V and 8 bases from J, the junction contained 10 bases not matched to a gene. The CDR3 totals 15 residues. Per the germline V gene, CDR1 is MNHNS and CDR2 is SASEGT. The CDR3 DNA reads as TGTGCCAGCAGTCCCCTAGGACAGGGGTGGTATGAGCAGTTCTTC. It specifies CASSPLGQGWYEQFF.

The chain recombines TRBV11-3 with TRBJ2-6; D remains unclear. The CDR3 loop spans 19 amino acids. The germline gives CDR1 SGHNT, CDR2 YENEEA. Trimming shortened V by 1 base and J by 0 bases, and 16 bases separated the two germline ends. CDR3 DNA sequence: TGTGCCAGCAGCTTAGGCAGGTCAGGAGAACCCTCTGGGGCCAACGTCCTGACTTTC. Its protein is CASSLGRSGEPSGANVLTF.

This chain links TRBV5-8 with TRBJ2-2, with no clear D. The CDR3 has 16 amino acids. Trimming left V 4 bases short and J 0 bases short, with 13 bases between. Germline CDR1 reads SGHTS; CDR2 reads YDEGEE. CDR3 sequence reads: CASSLMLNTNTGELFF. The CDR3, as DNA: TGTGCCAGCAGCCTAATGTTAAATACGAACACCGGGGAGCTGTTTTTT.

The V call is TRBV14, the J call TRBJ2-3; 14 bases line up with TRBD2. With 1 base clipped from V and 6 bases from J, the junction kept 15 bases outside the gene matches. The CDR3 totals 20 residues. Germline-derived CDR1 and CDR2 are SGHDN and FVKESK. CDR3 sequence (DNA): TGTGCCAGCAGCCAAGCTCCGGGACTAGCGGGAGTAGGGGGGACGGATACGCAGTATTTT. Translation gives CASSQAPGLAGVGGTDTQYF.

The genes are TRBV30 and TRBJ2-7; tentative D call: TRBD1 (5 bases). The CDR3 is 13 amino acids. From germline, CDR1 is GTSNPN and CDR2 SVGIG (reference sequence). V dropped 2 bases and J dropped 3 bases, with 11 bases sitting between them. The CDR3 protein is CAWSPDSFYEQYF. CDR3 sequence (DNA): TGTGCCTGGAGTCCTGACAGCTTCTACGAGCAGTACTTC.

The chain employs TRBV27 and TRBJ2-7, with a tentative D call TRBD1 (5 bases). V lost 0 bases, J lost 0 bases, and 9 bases lay in between. CDR3 length: 15 amino acids. Germline V lookup: CDR1 MNHEY, CDR2 SMNVEV (reference sequence). CDR3 nucleotide sequence: TGTGCCAGCAGTTTATCCGGACACTACTCCTACGAGCAGTACTTC. Translating it yields CASSLSGHYSYEQYF.

V and J are TRBV5-6 and TRBJ1-1; TRBD1 matches at 7 bases. Trimming cost V 0 bases and J 0 bases; bases outside gene matches: 11. The germline V gene has CDR1 SGHDT and CDR2 YYEEEE. The CDR3 loop spans 18 amino acids. The DNA of the CDR3 is TGTGCCAGCAGCTTGGCAGCCGGGACAGACCTCATGAACACTGAAGCTTTCTTT. Encoded protein: CASSLAAGTDLMNTEAFF.